The 12 T cell receptor beta chains listed next were all sequenced from one sample in a study of blood T cells in healthy people across ages. Combining a sample-barcoded 5' primer with a J-beta primer mix, a second PCR ran for about 7 to 11 cycles. TCRdb reprocessed the 5' RACE reads via MiXCR and lists one record per CDR3 protein. This table has 600,000 or so distinct CDR3 sequences, under 30% appearing once. The sequenced sample was blood. These receptors originate from a woman aged 80 or over in good health.

The gene calls are TRBV18 and TRBJ2-1; D possibly corresponds to TRBD1 (6 bases). This CDR3 region has 15 residues. In germline, CDR1 is KGHSH, CDR2 LQKENI. Trimming shortened V by 3 bases and J by 2 bases, and 11 bases separated the two germline ends. CDR3: CASSPRDTTYNEQFF. CDR3 nucleotides: TGTGCCAGCTCACCCCGGGACACTACCTACAATGAGCAGTTCTTC. The full variable domain, completed using reference TRBV18 and TRBJ2-1, is NAGVMQNPRHLVRRRGQEARLRCSPMKGHSHVYWYRQLPEEGLKFMVYLQKENIIDESGMPKERFSAEFPKEGPSILRIQQVVRGDSAAYFCASSPRDTTYNEQFFGPGTRLTVL.

This clonotype was recorded many times. This chain links TRBV27 with TRBJ1-2; D unresolved. Trimming shortened V by 2 bases and J by 2 bases, and 6 bases separated the two germline ends. The CDR3 runs to 13 residues. In germline, CDR1 is MNHEY, CDR2 SMNVEV (reference sequence). CDR3 DNA: TGTGCCAGCAGTTTAAGGCGAAACTATGGCTACACCTTC. Encoded protein: CASSLRRNYGYTF.

Comments on this clonotype: This sequence may be a read error, since a much larger clone differs from it by one base. This chain links TRBV10-3 with TRBJ2-5; TRBD1 matches at 9 bases. In germline, CDR1 is ENHRY, CDR2 SYGVKD. The CDR3 has 14 residues. J was trimmed by 11 bases and V by 4 bases; bases with no gene match: 11. The CDR3 sequence: CAISAGQGQGEQYF. CDR3 bases: TGTGCCATCAGTGCCGGACAGGGACAGGGTGAGCAGTACTTC.

This clonotype was observed many times. This rearrangement joins TRBV9 to TRBJ2-3; perhaps TRBD2 as D (7 bases). Deletions cut 3 bases from V and 3 bases from J, with 17 bases between. This CDR3 region has 16 residues. CDR1 SGDLS and CDR2 YYNGEE come from the germline V gene. CDR3 protein: CASSAYRGAQTDTQYF. The CDR3 region has the DNA TGTGCCAGCAGCGCCTACCGGGGGGCGCAGACAGATACGCAGTATTTT.

This clonotype was seen many times. V usage is TRBV6-5 and J usage is TRBJ2-7; 7 bases align to TRBD1. The CDR3 consists of 15 residues. The V gene's germline CDR1 is MNHEY and CDR2 SVGAGI. V shed 6 bases and J 5 bases; nucleotides not matched to a gene: 13. The CDR3 loop reads CASRYPGGKSNEQYF. Written as DNA, the CDR3 is TGTGCCAGCAGATATCCAGGGGGAAAGAGCAACGAGCAGTACTTC.

This clonotype was observed a few times. The J gene is TRBJ1-1, the V gene TRBV9; D unclear. The CDR3 is 15 residues long. CDR1 SGDLS and CDR2 YYNGEE come from the germline V gene. V was clipped by 2 bases and J by 3 bases, with 14 bases between them. CDR3 DNA sequence: TGTGCCAGCAGCGTCGATGTAAGGTGGGACACTGAAGCTTTCTTT. It encodes CASSVDVRWDTEAFF.

With regard to this clonotype: A read error is possible here, since a much larger clone lies one base away. CDR3 DNA: TGTGCCAGCAGCTTTACGGGATTCCCCTACGAGCAGTTCTTC. Translated: CASSFTGFPYEQFF. The genes are TRBV7-2 and TRBJ2-1, with TRBD2 as a possible D gene (5 bases). CDR1 SGHTA and CDR2 FQGNSA come from the germline V gene. The V end lost 3 bases, the J end lost 10 bases, and 16 bases lay between the germline ends. The CDR3 is made up of 14 amino acids.

This clonotype was seen just once. This clone may be a read error of a much larger clone one base away. The rearrangement uses TRBV12-3 or TRBV12-4 and TRBJ2-3; D remains ambiguous. The CDR3 sequence is 13 residues long. The CDR3 here is CACSLVSPDTQYF. CDR3 in DNA: TGTGCCTGCAGTTTGGTCTCCCCAGATACGCAGTATTTT.

This clonotype was picked up many times. Just one base apart from a much larger clone, this may be a read error. The gene calls are TRBV7-9 and TRBJ2-3; 8 nucleotides agree with TRBD1. This CDR3 region has 15 residues. The germline gives CDR1 SEHNR, CDR2 FQNEAQ (reference sequence). In DNA, the CDR3 is TGCGCCAGCAGCTTGGCGACAGGGGGCACAGATACGCAGTATTTT. Residues: CASSLATGGTDTQYF.

This clonotype was recorded many times. The gene calls are TRBV20-1 and TRBJ2-5; D gene unclear. Germline V lookup: CDR1 DFQATT, CDR2 SNEGSKA (reference sequence). The CDR3 consists of 14 residues. Trimming took 1 base from V and 6 from J, leaving 15 bases between them. For the CDR3, the DNA is TGCAGTGCTAGAGGCCCGTGGGCTATTAAGACCCAGTACTTC. Its protein is CSARGPWAIKTQYF.

The V gene is TRBV7-2, the J gene TRBJ2-4; the D gene is possibly TRBD2 (5 bases). The DNA end is more similar to TRBJ2-7, so the J call may be wrong. The CDR3 spans 15 residues. Looked up from germline, CDR1 is SGHTA and CDR2 is FQGNSA. CDR3 in amino acids: CASSLDLGSRNEQYF. The DNA of the CDR3 is TGTGCCAGCAGCTTAGATTTAGGGAGCAGGAACGAGCAGTACTTC.

Comment on this clonotype: The junction differs from germline at one of its ends, possibly a read error. The chain joins TRBV6-1 to TRBJ2-7; D is perhaps TRBD2 (7 bases). Germline V gene lookup returns CDR1 MNHNS and CDR2 SASEGT. The length of the CDR3 is 14 residues. CDR3 bases: TGTGACAGCACCGGGGGGCCTCGCTCCTACGAGCAGTACTTC. It codes for CDSTGGPRSYEQYF.